A selection of T cell receptor beta chains follows, all from one sample in a study of control samples from healthy donors and cancer patients. Clones were sequenced by immunoSEQ multiplex PCR, and TCRdb holds only the in-frame ones, with some missing. The sample lists more than 90,000 clones, around 89% occurring once. Sequencing was performed on blood. These receptors all stem from a young man in good health. The CDR3 runs from the conserved cysteine through the conserved F or W. Each record gives: clone size, V gene, D gene, J gene, CDR3 protein, CDR3 DNA. A D gene is named only where the DNA matches it firmly. Not every row has a clone size; where given, it reads once, few, many or a size class.

>many|TRBV9|NA|TRBJ1-3
CASSPQLGRNTIYF
TGTGCCAGCAGCCCTCAGTTGGGGCGAAACACCATATATTTT
>NA|TRBV28|NA|TRBJ1-1
CASSANREEAFF
TGTGCCAGCAGTGCCAACAGGGAGGAAGCTTTCTTT
>NA|TRBV19|NA|TRBJ1-3
CASSTGTAGNTIYF
TGTGCCAGTAGTACCGGGACCGCTGGAAACACCATATATTTT
>NA|TRBV4-1|TRBD1|TRBJ1-4
CASSQERTGGRKLFF
TGCGCCAGCAGCCAAGAGCGGACAGGGGGTCGGAAACTGTTTTTT
>NA|TRBV18|NA|TRBJ2-7
CASSRGADEGQYF
TGTGCCAGCTCACGCGGGGCTGACGAAGGGCAGTACTTC
>once|TRBV5-4|NA|TRBJ1-4
CASSLNTGYGANEKLFF
TGTGCCAGCAGCTTGAATACAGGCTACGGGGCTAATGAAAAACTGTTTTTT
>once|TRBV2|NA|TRBJ2-2
CAFDGANTGELFF
TGTGCCTTCGACGGGGCGAACACCGGGGAGCTGTTTTTT
>NA|TRBV19|TRBD1|TRBJ1-5
CASNRDRGNQPQHF
TGTGCCAGCAACCGGGACAGAGGTAATCAGCCCCAGCATTTT
>NA|TRBV6-5|TRBD2|TRBJ2-1
CASNHPGGEQFF
TGTGCCAGCAATCACCCCGGGGGGGAGCAGTTCTTC
>NA|TRBV5-8|NA|TRBJ1-4
CASSLDRTAKNEKLFF
TGTGCCAGCAGCTTGGACCGGACAGCGAAGAATGAAAAACTGTTTTTT
>NA|TRBV24-1|TRBD2|TRBJ2-1
CATSDLPSGFLGNEQFF
TGTGCCACCAGTGATTTGCCTAGCGGATTCTTAGGTAATGAGCAGTTCTTC
>NA|TRBV5-1|NA|TRBJ2-1
CASSLGAGPYNEQFF
TGCGCCAGCAGCCTCGGGGCGGGACCTTACAATGAGCAGTTCTTC
>NA|TRBV23-1|NA|TRBJ2-5
CASSQSCQGTVLETQYF
TGCGCCAGCAGTCAATCTTGTCAGGGGACGGTTCTTGAGACCCAGTACTTC
>NA|TRBV5-1|NA|TRBJ2-3
CASSPPLIASTDTQYF
TGCGCCAGCAGCCCTCCTCTAATAGCTAGCACAGATACGCAGTATTTT
>NA|TRBV5-1|NA|TRBJ1-1
CASSPWEGGSAFF
TGCGCCAGCAGCCCCTGGGAAGGGGGTTCAGCTTTCTTT
>once|TRBV3-1/TRBV3-2|NA|TRBJ2-3
CASSQRHIRDSLADTQYF
TGTGCCAGCAGCCAGCGACATATAAGAGACTCCCTCGCAGATACGCAGTATTTT
>few|TRBV2|NA|TRBJ2-2
CATGTRQSFTGELFF
TGTGCTACCGGAACGAGACAGTCGTTTACCGGGGAGCTGTTTTTT